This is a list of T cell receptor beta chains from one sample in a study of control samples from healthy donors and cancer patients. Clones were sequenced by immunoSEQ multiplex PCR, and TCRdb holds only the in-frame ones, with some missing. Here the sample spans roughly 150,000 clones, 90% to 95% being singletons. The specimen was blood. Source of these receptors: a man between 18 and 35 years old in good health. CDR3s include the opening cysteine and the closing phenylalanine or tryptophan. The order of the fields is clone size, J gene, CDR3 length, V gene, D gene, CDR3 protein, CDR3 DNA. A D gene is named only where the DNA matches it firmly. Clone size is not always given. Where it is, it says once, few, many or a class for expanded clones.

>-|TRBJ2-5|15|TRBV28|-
CASSLLRGLGETQYF
TGTGCCAGCAGTTTACTAAGAGGGCTGGGGGAGACCCAGTACTTC
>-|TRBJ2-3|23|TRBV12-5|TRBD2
CASGFKHTLPGLAGGESTDTQYF
TGTGCTAGTGGTTTCAAACACACCTTACCGGGACTAGCGGGGGGGGAGTCCACAGATACGCAGTATTTT
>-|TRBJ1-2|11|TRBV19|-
CASRISYGYTF
TGTGCCAGTAGGATCTCCTATGGCTACACCTTC
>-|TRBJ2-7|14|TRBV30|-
CAWSGGEGVYEQYF
TGTGCCTGGAGTGGTGGGGAAGGCGTCTACGAGCAGTACTTC
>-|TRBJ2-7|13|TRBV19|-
CASSMTAAHEQYF
TGTGCCAGTAGTATGACGGCGGCCCACGAGCAGTACTTC
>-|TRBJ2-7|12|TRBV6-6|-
CASRRGTEEQYF
TGTGCCAGCAGACGGGGGACAGAAGAGCAGTACTTC
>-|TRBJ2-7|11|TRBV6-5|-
CASSYSGEQYF
TGTGCCAGCAGTTACTCCGGCGAGCAGTACTTC
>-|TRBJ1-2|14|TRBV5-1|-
CASSWTAHADGYTF
TGCGCCAGCAGCTGGACAGCTCATGCGGATGGCTACACCTTC
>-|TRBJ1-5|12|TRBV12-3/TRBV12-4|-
CASTVGNQPQHF
TGTGCCAGCACAGTGGGAAATCAGCCCCAGCATTTT
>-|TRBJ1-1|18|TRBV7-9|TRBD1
CASSAIPARDRGNTEAFF
TGTGCCAGCAGCGCAATACCCGCCCGAGACAGGGGGAACACTGAAGCTTTCTTT
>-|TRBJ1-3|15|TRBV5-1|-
CASSLTGLAGNTIYF
TGCGCCAGCAGCTTAACGGGCTTGGCTGGAAACACCATATATTTT
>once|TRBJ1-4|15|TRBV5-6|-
CASSLAKDGYEKLFF
TGTGCCAGCAGCTTGGCGAAGGATGGATATGAAAAACTGTTTTTT
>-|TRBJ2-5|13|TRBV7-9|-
CASSMTGLETQYF
TGTGCCAGCAGCATGACCGGTCTCGAGACCCAGTACTTC
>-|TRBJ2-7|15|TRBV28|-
CASSYLGDGIYEQYF
TGTGCCAGCAGTTACCTCGGGGACGGGATCTACGAGCAGTACTTC
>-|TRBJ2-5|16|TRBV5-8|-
CASSRDTDPYQETQYF
TGTGCCAGCAGCCGGGACACGGACCCGTACCAAGAGACCCAGTACTTC
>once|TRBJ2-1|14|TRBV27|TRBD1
CASSIPGQYNEQFF
TGTGCCAGCAGTATTCCGGGACAGTACAATGAGCAGTTCTTC
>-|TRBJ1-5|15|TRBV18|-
CASSPLRETNQPQHF
TGTGCCAGCTCACCATTGCGGGAAACCAATCAGCCCCAGCATTTT
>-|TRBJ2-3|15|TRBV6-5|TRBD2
CASSGNSGRTDTQYF
TGTGCCAGCAGCGGCAATAGCGGGAGAACAGATACGCAGTATTTT
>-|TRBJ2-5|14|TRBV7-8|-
CASSLVATQETQYF
TGTGCCAGCAGCTTAGTAGCGACCCAAGAGACCCAGTACTTC
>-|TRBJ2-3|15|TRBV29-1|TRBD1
CSVETGQGAGDTQYF
TGCAGCGTTGAAACGGGACAGGGGGCGGGAGATACGCAGTATTTT
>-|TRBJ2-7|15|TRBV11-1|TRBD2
CASSPLGGRTHEQYF
TGTGCCAGCAGCCCCCTCGGCGGGAGAACCCACGAGCAGTACTTC
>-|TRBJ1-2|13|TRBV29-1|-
CSVRRQVNYGYTF
TGCAGCGTTCGAAGACAGGTCAACTATGGCTACACCTTC
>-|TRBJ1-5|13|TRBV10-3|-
CAISDGRDQPQHF
TGTGCCATCAGTGATGGCAGGGATCAGCCCCAGCATTTT
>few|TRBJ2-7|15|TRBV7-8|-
CASSLRGGSAYEQYF
TGTGCCAGCAGCCTCCGTGGGGGCAGCGCCTACGAGCAGTACTTC
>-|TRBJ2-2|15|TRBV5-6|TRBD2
CASSLVAGITGELFF
TGTGCCAGCAGCTTGGTAGCGGGAATCACCGGGGAGCTGTTTTTT
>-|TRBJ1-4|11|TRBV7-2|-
CASSEREKLFF
TGTGCCAGCAGCGAAAGGGAAAAACTGTTTTTT
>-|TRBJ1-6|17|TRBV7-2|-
CASSLRIDGAYNSPLHF
TGTGCCAGCAGCCTCCGTATCGACGGCGCCTATAATTCACCCCTCCACTTT
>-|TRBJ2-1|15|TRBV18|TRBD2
CASSPRTSGDNEQFF
TGTGCCAGCTCACCCCGGACTAGCGGGGACAATGAGCAGTTCTTC
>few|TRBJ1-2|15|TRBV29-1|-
CSVEGSAESNYGYTF
TGCAGCGTTGAAGGTTCAGCGGAAAGTAACTATGGCTACACCTTC
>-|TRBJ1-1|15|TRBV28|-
CASSLFRELATEAFF
TGTGCCAGCAGTTTATTTCGGGAGTTGGCCACTGAAGCTTTCTTT
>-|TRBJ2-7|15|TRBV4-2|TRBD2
CASSQETSGVYEQYF
TGTGCCAGCAGCCAAGAAACTAGCGGGGTCTACGAGCAGTACTTC
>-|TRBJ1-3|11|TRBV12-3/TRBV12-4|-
CASSLGNTIYF
TGTGCCAGCAGTTTGGGGAACACCATATATTTT
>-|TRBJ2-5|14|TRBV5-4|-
CASSPGAPGETQYF
TGTGCCAGCAGCCCCGGGGCCCCGGGTGAGACCCAGTACTTC
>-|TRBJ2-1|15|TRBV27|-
CASRRAIPTHNEQFF
TGTGCCAGCAGGAGAGCGATACCGACCCACAATGAGCAGTTCTTC
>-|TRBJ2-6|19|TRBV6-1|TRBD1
CASSAKWTGQYAGANVLTF
TGTGCCAGCAGTGCCAAGTGGACAGGGCAGTACGCTGGGGCCAACGTCCTGACTTTC
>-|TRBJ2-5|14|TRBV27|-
CASSFLGGGKTQYF
TGTGCCAGCAGTTTTCTTGGAGGGGGGAAGACCCAGTACTTC
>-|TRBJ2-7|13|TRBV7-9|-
CASSYRVSYEQYF
TGTGCCAGCAGCTACAGGGTGTCCTACGAGCAGTACTTC
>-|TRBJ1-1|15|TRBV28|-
CASSLEENWRTEAFF
TGTGCCAGCAGTTTAGAGGAAAATTGGCGGACTGAAGCTTTCTTT
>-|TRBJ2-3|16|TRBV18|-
CASSRRGGLGADTQYF
TGTGCCAGCTCGCGGAGGGGGGGCCTCGGAGCAGATACGCAGTATTTT
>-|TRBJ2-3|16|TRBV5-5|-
CASSLVKNGATDTQYF
TGTGCCAGCAGCTTGGTTAAGAATGGAGCCACAGATACGCAGTATTTT
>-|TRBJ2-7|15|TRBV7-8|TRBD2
CASSSPRGGFDEQYF
TGTGCCAGCAGCTCACCCCGGGGGGGTTTCGACGAGCAGTACTTC
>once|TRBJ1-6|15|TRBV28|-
CASSQAQGDNSPLHF
TGTGCCAGCAGTCAAGCTCAAGGAGACAATTCACCCCTCCACTTT
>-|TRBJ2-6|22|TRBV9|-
CASSVDGDPRFRDHSGANVLTF
TGTGCCAGCAGCGTAGATGGGGACCCCCGATTTCGGGATCACTCTGGGGCCAACGTCCTGACTTTC
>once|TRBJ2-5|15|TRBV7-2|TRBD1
CASSAGTVLQETQYF
TGTGCCAGCAGTGCCGGGACAGTACTGCAAGAGACCCAGTACTTC
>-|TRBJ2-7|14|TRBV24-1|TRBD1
CATRGSGTGYEQYF
TGTGCCACCAGGGGATCCGGGACAGGGTACGAGCAGTACTTC
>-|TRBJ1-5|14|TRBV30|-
CAWSGLNSNQPQHF
TGTGCCTGGAGTGGCCTCAATAGCAATCAGCCCCAGCATTTT
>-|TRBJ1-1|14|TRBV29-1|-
CSALGRGSVKEAFF
TGCAGCGCCTTGGGCCGGGGTTCGGTAAAAGAAGCTTTCTTT
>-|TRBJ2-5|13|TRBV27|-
CASSFGISETQYF
TGTGCCAGCAGTTTCGGAATCTCGGAGACCCAGTACTTC